The TCR beta chain under discussion was sequenced for a study of cytomegalovirus exposure and HLA in healthy donors. CDR1 is KGHSH and CDR2 is LQKENI in the germline V gene. The CDR3 is 16 residues long. V gave up 3 bases and J gave up 3 bases, with 14 bases separating them. TCRdb keeps only in-frame clones here, not all; method: immunoSEQ multiplex PCR. The repertoire holds approximately 53,000 clones, with about 90% as singletons. The chain uses TRBV18 and TRBJ2-2, with D perhaps matching TRBD1 (6 bases). This TCR came from a man between 18 and 29 years old in good health and CMV-seronegative. Input material: PBMCs. CDR3 in DNA: TGTGCCAGCTCACCGACAACCGGGACATACACCGGGGAGCTGTTTTTT. Its protein product is CASSPTTGTYTGELFF.